This is a list of T cell receptor beta chains from one sample in a study of Ad26.COV2.S vaccination and SARS-CoV-2 variants. Here immunoSEQ multiplex PCR was the method, and the copy in TCRdb shows in-frame clones only, minus some. The sample carries roughly 450,000 clones, 75% to 95% recorded once. The sample here was peripheral blood, taken in a trial of Ad26.COV2.S vaccine versus placebo. The receptors come from a person between 18 and 59 years old who received the Ad26.COV2.S COVID-19 vaccine or a placebo. Both conserved end residues are trimmed from each CDR3. The size of a clone is reported for some rows only, either as once, few or many, or as a class for expanded clones.

TRBJ1-1 | - | TRBV11-2 | ASSFSSPANTEAF
TRBJ2-3 | - | TRBV5-4 | ASSLILGTALTDTQY
TRBJ2-2 | - | TRBV10-3 | AISVGTSAGELF
TRBJ1-1 | - | TRBV4-3 | ASSQEISSVGNQNTEAF
TRBJ2-3 | - | TRBV30 | AWSVLGFGTDTQY
TRBJ1-2 | - | TRBV7-9 | ASSPPGSSNYGYT
TRBJ1-5 | - | TRBV28 | ASSLYGGEYGNQPQH
TRBJ2-1 | - | TRBV11-3 | ASSLLNHEQF
TRBJ2-1 | - | TRBV4-3 | ASSFSGAEQF
TRBJ1-1 | - | TRBV6-5 | ASSRDTEAF
TRBJ2-3 | - | TRBV5-4 | ASSSIAGTDTQY
TRBJ2-1 | - | TRBV11-3 | ASSFTLRTSGNNEQF
TRBJ1-4 | - | TRBV27 | ASSTHGVKDEKLF
TRBJ2-1 | - | TRBV27 | ASSLDNYNEHF
TRBJ1-3 | - | TRBV4-3 | ASSQEVEALSGNTIY
TRBJ1-2 | - | TRBV30 | ACKGGGIYGYT
TRBJ2-7 | - | TRBV19 | ASSSPSEGLALKEQY
TRBJ1-2 | once | TRBV29-1 | SVLAPGQGHGYT
TRBJ1-1 | - | TRBV2 | ASSQALNTEAF
TRBJ1-1 | - | TRBV7-9 | ASSLTATEAF
TRBJ2-2 | - | TRBV30 | ACRRLQTGELF
TRBJ1-1 | once | TRBV28 | ASRRIDTEAF
TRBJ2-3 | once | TRBV4-2 | ASSQLVGLADTQY
TRBJ2-3 | - | TRBV24-1 | ATSDPPSGRTDTQY
TRBJ2-2 | once | TRBV9 | ASSVQGARTGELF
TRBJ2-1 | - | TRBV5-4 | ASSGGWTGVYNEQF
TRBJ2-7 | - | TRBV3-1/TRBV3-2 | ASSQAGTSGSYEQY
TRBJ2-1 | - | TRBV6-6 | ASSFPGAGEGNEQF
TRBJ2-1 | - | TRBV10-3 | AISVASGSYYNEQF
TRBJ1-4 | - | TRBV19 | ATSQGRRSSNEKLF
TRBJ1-5 | - | TRBV4-3 | ASSQNSRGSEPQH
TRBJ2-7 | - | TRBV6-2/TRBV6-3 | ASSLTGTPPGEQY
TRBJ1-1 | - | TRBV2 | ASSLLGTVNTEAF
TRBJ2-2 | once | TRBV18 | ASSPKHITRQGPTGELF
TRBJ1-5 | - | TRBV19 | ASRTGWSNQPQH
TRBJ2-7 | - | TRBV4-1 | ASSQNRGSYEQY
TRBJ1-6 | few | TRBV23-1 | ASSQSRGNSPLH
TRBJ2-7 | - | TRBV5-4 | ASSPKGLAGAYEQY
TRBJ1-1 | - | TRBV2 | ASRENRVEAF
TRBJ2-3 | - | TRBV19 | ASRSGSSTDTQY
TRBJ1-3 | many | TRBV2 | ARHVLSGNTIY